The present T cell receptor beta chain was sequenced within a study of monozygotic twins with inflammatory bowel disease. TCRdb reworked the 5' RACE reads into one entry per CDR3 protein, no DNA. This table lists some 160,000 distinct CDR3 sequences. CDR1 and CDR2 from the germline V gene are SGHRS and YFSETQ. The CDR3 is 12 residues long. The receptor comes from a human donor with ulcerative colitis or Crohn's disease, or a healthy co-twin of an affected twin (not recorded which). The V gene is TRBV5-1, the J gene TRBJ1-1. Material: blood. The CDR3 sequence: CASSLDPTEAFF.